These T cell receptor beta chains were read from a single sample in a study of cytomegalovirus exposure and HLA in healthy donors. Repertoires were generated with immunoSEQ multiplex PCR, while TCRdb's copy carries only in-frame clones and drops some. The sample has approximately 130,000 clones, roughly 70% seen once. Sequenced material: PBMCs. The receptors here all came from a man aged 30 to 39 in good health and CMV-seronegative. Both conserved end residues are part of each CDR3. The D gene is left open where the match is weak. Clone size is given for some rows only: seen once, a few or many times, or a class if the clone is expanded.

D | J | size | V | DNA | CDR3
. | TRBJ2-5 | . | TRBV6-5 | TGTGCCAGCAGTTACTCTTTTGCGGCCTCGAAAGAGACCCAGTACTTC | CASSYSFAASKETQYF
. | TRBJ2-7 | . | TRBV11-1 | TGTGCCAGCAGCTCCCTTTCCTACGAGCAGTACTTC | CASSSLSYEQYF
. | TRBJ1-1 | once | TRBV6-1 | TGTGCCAGCAGTGAATATCGGAACACTGAAGCTTTCTTT | CASSEYRNTEAFF
TRBD1 | TRBJ1-2 | . | TRBV28 | TGTGCCAGCAGTTTCCCTCAGGAGGGGGCGAGTGGCTACACCTTC | CASSFPQEGASGYTF
TRBD1 | TRBJ1-2 | once | TRBV28 | TGTGCCAGCACCCCGGGACAGCAGATCTATGGCTACACCTTC | CASTPGQQIYGYTF
. | TRBJ2-1 | . | TRBV6-6 | TGTGCCAGCAGGTGGGACTCGAACAATGAGCAGTTCTTC | CASRWDSNNEQFF
TRBD1 | TRBJ1-6 | . | TRBV20-1 | TGCAGTGCCCGGAGGGGGCCACCCCTCCACTTT | CSARRGPPLHF
. | TRBJ1-2 | . | TRBV6-5 | TGTGCCAGCAGTTACTCGGGGGGATATGGCTACACCTTC | CASSYSGGYGYTF
. | TRBJ1-4 | . | TRBV7-8 | TGTGCCAGCAGCTCAGGACAGTCGGGTGAAAAACTGTTTTTT | CASSSGQSGEKLFF
TRBD2 | TRBJ2-2 | . | TRBV7-2 | TGTGCCAGTAGGGGACTAGCGGGGTTCGGGGAGCTGTTTTTT | CASRGLAGFGELFF
. | TRBJ1-5 | . | TRBV27 | TGTGCCAGCAGTTTATTCGCAGGTACCAGCAATCAGCCCCAGCATTTT | CASSLFAGTSNQPQHF
TRBD1 | TRBJ1-4 | . | TRBV5-6 | TGTGCCAGCAGCTGGGACAGGGACGAAAAACTGTTTTTT | CASSWDRDEKLFF
TRBD1 | TRBJ1-2 | . | TRBV27 | TGTGCCAGCAGCCCTCGGTGGGGACAGGGTAGCGGCTACACCTTC | CASSPRWGQGSGYTF
. | TRBJ2-1 | . | TRBV4-2 | TGTGCCAGCAGCCAATCGGATGAGCAGTTCTTC | CASSQSDEQFF
. | TRBJ1-2 | . | TRBV2 | TGTGCCAGCCGCCGGCGACAGGACTTGCCCTGGAATGGCTACACCTTC | CASRRRQDLPWNGYTF
TRBD1 | TRBJ2-7 | . | TRBV7-9 | TGTGCCAGCAGCCCCCCCTGGGACAGGTACTACGAGCAGTACTTC | CASSPPWDRYYEQYF
TRBD2 | TRBJ2-7 | . | TRBV18 | TGTGCCAGCTCACCAGTGACTAGCAATCCCTACGAGCAGTACTTC | CASSPVTSNPYEQYF
. | TRBJ1-1 | . | TRBV7-9 | TGTGCCAGCAGCTTATCAGGGAACACTGAAGCTTTCTTT | CASSLSGNTEAFF
. | TRBJ2-5 | . | TRBV2 | TGTGCCAGCAGTCGGGGGGAGACCCAGTACTTC | CASSRGETQYF
TRBD2 | TRBJ2-7 | . | TRBV30 | TGTGCCTGGTCCAACGGGGGGGCGGGAGGTTTTACAGGATACGAGCAGTACTTC | CAWSNGGAGGFTGYEQYF
. | TRBJ1-1 | . | TRBV28 | TGTGCCAGCGAAGCGGGATCCCGCGACACTGAAGCTTTCTTT | CASEAGSRDTEAFF
. | TRBJ2-1 | . | TRBV12-5 | TGTGCTAGTGGTTCTCAGGGGACGGGGAATGAGCAGTTCTTC | CASGSQGTGNEQFF
TRBD2 | TRBJ2-3 | . | TRBV9 | TGTGCCAGCAGCGTAGGGGCTAGCGGATTAACAGATACGCAGTATTTT | CASSVGASGLTDTQYF
. | TRBJ2-1 | . | TRBV27 | TGTGCCAGCAGTTTACGACTTTCTGGGAATGAGCAGTTCTTC | CASSLRLSGNEQFF
TRBD1 | TRBJ2-7 | . | TRBV6-5 | TGTGCCAGCAGTTCCCCGGGGACAGGGTCCTACGAGCAGTACTTC | CASSSPGTGSYEQYF
. | TRBJ2-7 | . | TRBV28 | TGTGCCTGTGGGACACAGGTCAGGAACTACGAGCAGTACTTC | CACGTQVRNYEQYF
TRBD2 | TRBJ2-5 | few | TRBV9 | TGTGCCAGCAGCGTGGGACTAGCGGGGAGACAAGAGACCCAGTACTTC | CASSVGLAGRQETQYF
TRBD1 | TRBJ1-5 | . | TRBV11-2 | TGTGCCAGCAGCTTCGGGTTAGGGGGCCAGCCCCAGCATTTT | CASSFGLGGQPQHF
. | TRBJ1-2 | once | TRBV7-3 | TGTGCCAGCAGCTTGTCCAACTCCGGCGGCGGCTACACCTTC | CASSLSNSGGGYTF
. | TRBJ2-7 | . | TRBV6-5 | TGTGCCAGCAGCCCACAGGAAGGGTTGAAATACGAGCAGTACTTC | CASSPQEGLKYEQYF
TRBD1 | TRBJ1-2 | . | TRBV6-5 | TGTGCCAGCACCGCAGGGGGCCTCTATGGCTACACCTTC | CASTAGGLYGYTF
TRBD1 | TRBJ1-1 | few | TRBV7-9 | TGTGCCAGCAGCTCCGGACAGGGCGACACTGAAGCTTTCTTT | CASSSGQGDTEAFF
TRBD1 | TRBJ1-6 | . | TRBV27 | TGTGCCAGCAGTATAATCCCGGGACAGGGGTGGGTAAATTCACCCCTCCACTTT | CASSIIPGQGWVNSPLHF
. | TRBJ1-2 | . | TRBV19 | TGTGCCAGTACTACCAGCGGGACAATCTATGGCTACACCTTC | CASTTSGTIYGYTF
TRBD2 | TRBJ2-1 | . | TRBV28 | TGTGCCAGCACTCCGCTAGCGGGAGAGGTAAATGAGCAGTTCTTC | CASTPLAGEVNEQFF
. | TRBJ1-1 | . | TRBV27 | TGTGCCAGCAGTCATAGGACAAGGAGCACTGAAGCTTTCTTT | CASSHRTRSTEAFF
. | TRBJ2-5 | . | TRBV29-1 | TGCAGCGTTGGCGGGACTCGGGAGACCCAGTACTTC | CSVGGTRETQYF
. | TRBJ2-7 | few | TRBV4-3 | TGCGCCAGCAGCCAAGGTGTGGGCTCGCTCTACGAGCAGTACTTC | CASSQGVGSLYEQYF
. | TRBJ2-5 | . | TRBV27 | TGTGCCAGCAGTCAGGGCACCTGGGAGACCCAGTACTTC | CASSQGTWETQYF
. | TRBJ1-5 | few | TRBV2 | TGTGCCAGCAGTTTAGAGGGCCGCAGGCAGCATTTT | CASSLEGRRQHF
. | TRBJ1-3 | once | TRBV30 | TGTGCCTGGAGCTACGGGACTTCTGGAAACACCATATATTTT | CAWSYGTSGNTIYF
. | TRBJ1-1 | once | TRBV6-7 | TGTGCCAGCAGTGCCCCCCCAGGGAATGCTTTCTTT | CASSAPPGNAFF
. | TRBJ1-2 | . | TRBV29-1 | TGCAGCGTTGAAGATCCCCCGTACTACAATGACTATGGCTACACCTTC | CSVEDPPYYNDYGYTF
. | TRBJ2-5 | . | TRBV20-1 | TGCAGTGCTTACAGGGAGACCCAGTACTTC | CSAYRETQYF
TRBD1 | TRBJ2-7 | . | TRBV7-2 | TGTGCCAGCAGCTTAGGTCGCAGGACAGGGTCCTACGAGCAGTACTTC | CASSLGRRTGSYEQYF
. | TRBJ1-2 | . | TRBV7-2 | TGTGCCAGCAGCAAGGGACTGATTAACTATGGCTACACCTTC | CASSKGLINYGYTF
. | TRBJ1-2 | . | TRBV9 | TGTGCCAGCAGCCCTCAGGGGACCCGACTAGGCTACACCTTC | CASSPQGTRLGYTF
. | TRBJ1-1 | . | TRBV28 | TGTGCCAGCAGTTTAGAACAGGCGGATACTGAAGCTTTCTTT | CASSLEQADTEAFF
. | TRBJ2-5 | . | TRBV7-6 | TGTGCCAGCAGCTTAATTGGGACTTTCAAAGAGACCCAGTACTTC | CASSLIGTFKETQYF